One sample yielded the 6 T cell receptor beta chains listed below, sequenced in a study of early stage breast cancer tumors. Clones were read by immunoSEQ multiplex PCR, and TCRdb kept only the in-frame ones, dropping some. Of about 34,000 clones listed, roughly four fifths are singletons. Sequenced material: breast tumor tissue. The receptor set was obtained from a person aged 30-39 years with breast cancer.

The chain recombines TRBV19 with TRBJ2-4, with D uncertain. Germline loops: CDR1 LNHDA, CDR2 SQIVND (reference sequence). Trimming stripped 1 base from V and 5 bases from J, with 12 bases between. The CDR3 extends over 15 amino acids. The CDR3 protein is CASSIVRTAENIQYF. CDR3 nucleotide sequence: TGTGCCAGTAGTATAGTTAGGACGGCTGAAAACATTCAGTACTTC. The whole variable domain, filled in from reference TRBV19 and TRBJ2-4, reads DGGITQSPKYLFRKEGQNVTLSCEQNLNHDAMYWYRQDPGQGLRLIYYSQIVNDFQKGDIAEGYSVSREKKESFPLTVTSAQKNPTAFYLCASSIVRTAENIQYFGAGTRLSVL.

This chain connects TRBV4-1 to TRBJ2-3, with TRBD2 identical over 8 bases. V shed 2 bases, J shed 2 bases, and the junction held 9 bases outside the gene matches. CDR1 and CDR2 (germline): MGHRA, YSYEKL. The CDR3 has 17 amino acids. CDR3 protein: CASSQILAGTSTDTQYF. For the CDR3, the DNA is TGCGCCAGCAGCCAAATCCTAGCGGGTACTTCCACAGATACGCAGTATTTT.

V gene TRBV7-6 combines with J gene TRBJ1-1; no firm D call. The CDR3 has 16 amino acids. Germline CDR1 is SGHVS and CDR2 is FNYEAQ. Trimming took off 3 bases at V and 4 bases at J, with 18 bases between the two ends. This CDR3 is CASSFQAVPDPTEAFF. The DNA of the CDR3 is TGTGCCAGCAGCTTCCAAGCAGTACCTGACCCCACTGAAGCTTTCTTT.

The CDR3 reads CASSLDSRGGNYEQYF. The CDR3 DNA reads as TGTGCCAGCAGCTTAGATTCGAGGGGGGGAAACTACGAGCAGTACTTC. The J gene is TRBJ2-7, the V gene TRBV11-2; D is possibly TRBD2 (7 bases). The germline V gene has CDR1 SGHAT and CDR2 FQNNGV. This CDR3 comprises 16 residues. The V end was cut by 0 bases, the J end by 3 bases, with 15 bases between.

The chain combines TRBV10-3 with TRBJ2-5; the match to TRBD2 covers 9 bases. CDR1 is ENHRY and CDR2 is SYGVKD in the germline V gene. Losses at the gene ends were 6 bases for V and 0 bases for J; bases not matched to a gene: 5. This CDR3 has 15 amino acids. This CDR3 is CAIRGGGAYQETQYF. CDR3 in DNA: TGTGCCATCAGAGGCGGGGGGGCTTACCAAGAGACCCAGTACTTC.

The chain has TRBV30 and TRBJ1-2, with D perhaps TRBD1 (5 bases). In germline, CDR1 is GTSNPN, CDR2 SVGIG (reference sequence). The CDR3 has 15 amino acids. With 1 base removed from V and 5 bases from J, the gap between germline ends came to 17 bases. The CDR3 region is CAWSGKEGIGYGYTF. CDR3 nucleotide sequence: TGTGCCTGGAGTGGAAAGGAGGGGATAGGGTATGGCTACACCTTC.